This T cell receptor beta chain was sequenced for a study of CD8 T cells in ankylosing spondylitis. In TCRdb, the 5' RACE reads were re-called with MiXCR into one record per CDR3 protein. This sample carries about 130,000 distinct CDR3 sequences, roughly 13% of them seen once, and the ten largest clones take under 3%. Germline CDR1 LNHDA, CDR2 SQIVND (reference sequence). The CDR3 length is 17 residues. J gave up 6 bases and V 6 bases, and 15 bases lay outside the gene matches. The material sequenced was blood, either unsorted or a sorted T cell fraction (not recorded which). The TCR comes from a female donor with ankylosing spondylitis or in good health (not recorded which). The chain joins TRBV19 to TRBJ1-5; TRBD1 matches at 9 bases. The CDR3 loop is CASRRPGTGRSGQPQHF. Written as DNA, the CDR3 is TGTGCCAGTAGGCGACCCGGGACAGGGCGTTCAGGTCAGCCCCAGCATTTT.